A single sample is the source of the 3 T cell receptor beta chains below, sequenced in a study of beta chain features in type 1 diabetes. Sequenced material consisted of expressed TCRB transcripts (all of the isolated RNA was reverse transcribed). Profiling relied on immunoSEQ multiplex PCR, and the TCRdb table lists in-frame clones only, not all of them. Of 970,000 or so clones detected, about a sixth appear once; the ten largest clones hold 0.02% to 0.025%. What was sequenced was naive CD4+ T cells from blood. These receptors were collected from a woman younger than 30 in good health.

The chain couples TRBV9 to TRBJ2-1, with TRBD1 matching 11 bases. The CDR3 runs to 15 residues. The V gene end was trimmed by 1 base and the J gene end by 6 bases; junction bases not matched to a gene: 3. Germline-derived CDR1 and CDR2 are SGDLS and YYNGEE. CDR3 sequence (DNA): TGTGCCAGCAGCGTACGGACAGGGGGCTTCAATGAGCAGTTCTTC. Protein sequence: CASSVRTGGFNEQFF.

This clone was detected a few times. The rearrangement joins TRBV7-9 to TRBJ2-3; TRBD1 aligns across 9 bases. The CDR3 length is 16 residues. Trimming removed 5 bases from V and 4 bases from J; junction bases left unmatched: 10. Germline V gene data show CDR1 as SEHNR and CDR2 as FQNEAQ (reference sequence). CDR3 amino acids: CASSNDRGFRPDTQYF. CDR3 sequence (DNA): TGTGCCAGCAGCAACGACAGGGGGTTCCGGCCAGATACGCAGTATTTT.

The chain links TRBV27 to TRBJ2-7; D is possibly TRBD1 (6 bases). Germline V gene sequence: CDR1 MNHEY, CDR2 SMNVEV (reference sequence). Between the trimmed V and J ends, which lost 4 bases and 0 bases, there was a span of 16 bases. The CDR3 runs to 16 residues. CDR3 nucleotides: TGTGCCAGCAGTTACAGAAGACAGGTTAGCTCCTACGAGCAGTACTTC. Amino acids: CASSYRRQVSSYEQYF.